The present T cell receptor beta chain was sequenced within a study of blood T cell repertoires in COVID-19. About the research overall: PBMCs, B-cell-depleted T cells, or T cells provided the cDNA or gDNA that made up the material.

Trimming removed 6 bases from V and 3 bases from J, with 12 bases in between. CDR1 and CDR2 (germline): SGHRS, YFSETQ. The CDR3 totals 13 residues. TCRdb's copy holds only in-frame clones and misses some; the assay was immunoSEQ multiplex PCR. The profile shows about 250,000 clones, around four fifths of them singletons. This receptor was identified in a man aged 40-50 years with active or convalescent COVID-19. Sequenced input: peripheral blood. The chain carries TRBV5-1 and TRBJ1-1; unclear D gene. The CDR3, as DNA: TGCGCCAGCAAGGTGATGGAGGACACTGAAGCTTTCTTT. It translates to CASKVMEDTEAFF.